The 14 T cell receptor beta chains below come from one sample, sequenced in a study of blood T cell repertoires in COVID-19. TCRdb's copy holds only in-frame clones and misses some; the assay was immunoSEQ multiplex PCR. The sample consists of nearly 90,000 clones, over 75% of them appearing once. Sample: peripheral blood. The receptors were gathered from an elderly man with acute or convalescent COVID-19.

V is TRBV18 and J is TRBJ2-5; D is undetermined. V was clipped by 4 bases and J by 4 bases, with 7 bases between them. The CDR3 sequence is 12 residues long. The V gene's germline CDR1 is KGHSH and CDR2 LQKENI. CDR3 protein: CASSLSSETQYF. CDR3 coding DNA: TGTGCCAGCTCACTTTCATCAGAGACCCAGTACTTC.

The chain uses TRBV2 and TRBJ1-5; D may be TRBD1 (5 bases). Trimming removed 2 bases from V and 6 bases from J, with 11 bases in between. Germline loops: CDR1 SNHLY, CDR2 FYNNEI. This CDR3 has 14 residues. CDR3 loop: CASSELGGSQPQHF. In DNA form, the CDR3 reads TGTGCCAGCAGTGAATTGGGGGGTAGTCAGCCCCAGCATTTT.

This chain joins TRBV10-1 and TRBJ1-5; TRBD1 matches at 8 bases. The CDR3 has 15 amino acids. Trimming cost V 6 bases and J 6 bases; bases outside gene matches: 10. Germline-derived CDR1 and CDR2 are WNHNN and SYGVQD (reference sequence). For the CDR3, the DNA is TGCGCCAGCAGCTACTACAGGGGGGAGGGTCAGCCCCAGCATTTT. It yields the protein CASSYYRGEGQPQHF.

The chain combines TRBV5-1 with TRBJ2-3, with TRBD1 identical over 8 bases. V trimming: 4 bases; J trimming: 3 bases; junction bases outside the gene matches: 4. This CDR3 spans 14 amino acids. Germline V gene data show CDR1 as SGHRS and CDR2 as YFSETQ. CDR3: CASSTGQGTDTQYF. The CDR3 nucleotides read TGCGCCAGCAGCACCGGACAGGGAACAGATACGCAGTATTTT.

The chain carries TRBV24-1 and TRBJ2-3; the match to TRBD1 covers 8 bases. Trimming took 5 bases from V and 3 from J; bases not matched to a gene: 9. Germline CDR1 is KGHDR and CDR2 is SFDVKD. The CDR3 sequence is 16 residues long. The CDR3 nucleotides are TGTGCCACCAGTGCCAGGGGGCGTCTGGGAACAGATACGCAGTATTTT. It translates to CATSARGRLGTDTQYF.

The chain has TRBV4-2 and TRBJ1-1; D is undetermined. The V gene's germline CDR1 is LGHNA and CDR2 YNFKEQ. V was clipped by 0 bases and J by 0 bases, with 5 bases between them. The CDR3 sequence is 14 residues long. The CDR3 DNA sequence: TGTGCCAGCAGCCAAGATCCCGTGAACACTGAAGCTTTCTTT. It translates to CASSQDPVNTEAFF.

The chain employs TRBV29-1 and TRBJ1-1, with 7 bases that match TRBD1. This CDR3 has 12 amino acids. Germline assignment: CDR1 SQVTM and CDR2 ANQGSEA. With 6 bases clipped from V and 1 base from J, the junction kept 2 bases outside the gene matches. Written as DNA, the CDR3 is TGCAGCGTCGGACAGGCGAACACTGAAGCTTTCTTT. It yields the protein CSVGQANTEAFF.

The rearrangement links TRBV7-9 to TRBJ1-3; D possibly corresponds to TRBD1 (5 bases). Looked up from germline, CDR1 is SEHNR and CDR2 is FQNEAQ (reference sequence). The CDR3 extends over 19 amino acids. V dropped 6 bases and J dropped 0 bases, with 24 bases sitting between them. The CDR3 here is CASSSPGLTIFASGNTIYF. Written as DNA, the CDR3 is TGTGCCAGCAGTTCACCGGGACTGACGATATTTGCCTCTGGAAACACCATATATTTT.

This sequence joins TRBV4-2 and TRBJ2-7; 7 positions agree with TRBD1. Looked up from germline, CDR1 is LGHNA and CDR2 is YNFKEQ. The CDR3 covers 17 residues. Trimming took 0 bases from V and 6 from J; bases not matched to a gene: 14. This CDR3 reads CASSQEGLGTEKGEQYF. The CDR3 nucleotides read TGTGCCAGCAGCCAAGAAGGTTTGGGGACAGAAAAGGGCGAGCAGTACTTC.

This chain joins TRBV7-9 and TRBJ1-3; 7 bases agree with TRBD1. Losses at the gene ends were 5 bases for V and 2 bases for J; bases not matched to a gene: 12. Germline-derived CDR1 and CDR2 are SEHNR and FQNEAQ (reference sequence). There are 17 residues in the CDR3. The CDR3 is CASSPNAGGRTGNTIYF. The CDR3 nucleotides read TGTGCCAGCAGCCCAAATGCAGGGGGGCGGACTGGAAACACCATATATTTT. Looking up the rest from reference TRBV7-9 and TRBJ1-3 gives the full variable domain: DTGVSQNPRHKITKRGQNVTFRCDPISEHNRLYWYRQTLGQGPEFLTYFQNEAQLEKSRLLSDRFSAERPKGSFSTLEIQRTEQGDSAMYLCASSPNAGGRTGNTIYFGEGSWLTVV.

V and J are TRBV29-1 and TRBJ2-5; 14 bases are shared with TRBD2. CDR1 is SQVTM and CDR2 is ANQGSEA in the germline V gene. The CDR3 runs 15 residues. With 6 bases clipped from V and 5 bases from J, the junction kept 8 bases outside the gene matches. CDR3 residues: CSVAGLAGVGETQYF. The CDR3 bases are TGCAGCGTAGCGGGACTAGCGGGAGTGGGGGAGACCCAGTACTTC.

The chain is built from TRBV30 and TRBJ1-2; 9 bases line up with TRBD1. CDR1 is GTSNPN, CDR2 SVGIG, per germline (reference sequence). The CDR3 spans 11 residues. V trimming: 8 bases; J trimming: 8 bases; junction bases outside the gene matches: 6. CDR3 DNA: TGTGCCGGCAACAGGGGGCACGGCTACACCTTC. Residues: CAGNRGHGYTF.

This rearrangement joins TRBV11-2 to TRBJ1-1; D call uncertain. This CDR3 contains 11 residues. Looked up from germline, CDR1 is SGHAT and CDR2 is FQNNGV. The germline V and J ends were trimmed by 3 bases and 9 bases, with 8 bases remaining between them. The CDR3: CASSFGVQAFF. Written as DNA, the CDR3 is TGTGCCAGCAGCTTCGGGGTTCAAGCTTTCTTT.

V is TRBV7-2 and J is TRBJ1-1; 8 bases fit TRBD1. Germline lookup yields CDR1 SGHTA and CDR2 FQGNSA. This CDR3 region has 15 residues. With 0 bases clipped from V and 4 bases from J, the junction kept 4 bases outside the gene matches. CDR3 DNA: TGTGCCAGCAGCTTAGCGTGGACAGGGACCACTGAAGCTTTCTTT. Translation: CASSLAWTGTTEAFF. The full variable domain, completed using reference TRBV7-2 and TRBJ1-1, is GAGVSQSPSNKVTEKGKDVELRCDPISGHTALYWYRQSLGQGLEFLIYFQGNSAPDKSGLPSDRFSAERTGGSVSTLTIQRTQQEDSAVYLCASSLAWTGTTEAFFGQGTRLTVV.